These T cell receptor beta chains were read from a single sample in a study of blood T cell repertoires in COVID-19. Clones were sequenced by immunoSEQ multiplex PCR, and TCRdb holds only the in-frame ones, with some missing. The sample includes 150,000 to 200,000 clones, 60% to 85% of them seen just once. The sequencing input was peripheral blood. Source of these receptors: a woman between 50 and 59 years old with active or convalescent COVID-19. CDR3s include the opening cysteine and the closing phenylalanine or tryptophan.

CDR3 protein: CASIMTGYYGYTF
V gene: TRBV28

CDR3 protein: CASSFRGRGEKLFF
V gene: TRBV27

CDR3 protein: CASSLSGYNEQFF
V gene: TRBV7-8

CDR3 protein: CSVGQGQETQYF
V gene: TRBV29-1

CDR3 protein: CASSQGNYGYTF
V gene: TRBV28

CDR3 protein: CASSPLQTGGYPTLSGNTIYF
V gene: TRBV18

CDR3 protein: CASSLGGTGYNSPLHF
V gene: TRBV7-2

CDR3 protein: CASSLTGIIAEAFF
V gene: TRBV28

CDR3 protein: CASSLEAGARNEQFF
V gene: TRBV5-4

CDR3 protein: CASSYSDSTTLHF
V gene: TRBV6-2/TRBV6-3

CDR3 protein: CASSSWRDRGRDEQFF
V gene: TRBV6-5

CDR3 protein: CASSPSRVSYEQYF
V gene: TRBV27

CDR3 protein: CASSQSITLIAGGNQPQHF
V gene: TRBV4-2